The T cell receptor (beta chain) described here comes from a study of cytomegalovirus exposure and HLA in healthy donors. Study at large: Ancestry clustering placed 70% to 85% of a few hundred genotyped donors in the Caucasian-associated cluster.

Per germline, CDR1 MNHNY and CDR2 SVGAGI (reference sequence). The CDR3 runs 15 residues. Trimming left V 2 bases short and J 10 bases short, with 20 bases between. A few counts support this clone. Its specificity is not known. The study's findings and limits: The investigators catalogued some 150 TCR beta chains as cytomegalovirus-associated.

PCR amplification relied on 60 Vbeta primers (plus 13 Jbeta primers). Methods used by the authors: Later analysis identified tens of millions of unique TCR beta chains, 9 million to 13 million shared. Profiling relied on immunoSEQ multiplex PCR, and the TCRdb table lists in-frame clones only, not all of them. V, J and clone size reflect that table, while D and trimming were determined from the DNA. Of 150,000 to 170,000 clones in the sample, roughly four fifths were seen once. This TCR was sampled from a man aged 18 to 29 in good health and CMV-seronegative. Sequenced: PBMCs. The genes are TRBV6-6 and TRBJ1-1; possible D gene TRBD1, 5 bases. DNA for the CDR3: TGTGCCAGCAGTTACCCTATGCAGGGTAGCCCGAGAGCTTTCTTT. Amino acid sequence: CASSYPMQGSPRAFF.